This T cell receptor (beta chain) emerged from a study of control samples from healthy donors and cancer patients. The trim removed 9 bases at V and 3 bases at J, leaving 10 bases unmatched. The CDR3 has 15 amino acids. The germline CDR1 and CDR2 sequences are KGHDR and SFDVKD. Here immunoSEQ multiplex PCR was the method, and the copy in TCRdb shows in-frame clones only, minus some. The sample lists over 85,000 clones, approximately 84% occurring once. The rearrangement joins TRBV24-1 to TRBJ2-7; 10 bases fit TRBD1. This TCR was sampled from a man between 65 and 79 years old with lung cancer. The sample taken for sequencing was PBMCs. CDR3 sequence reads: CATGRQGAPLYEQYF. DNA of the CDR3: TGTGCCACCGGTAGACAGGGGGCCCCTCTCTACGAGCAGTACTTC.